The source of this TCR beta chain is a study of graft-versus-host responses after intestinal transplantation. Whole-study context: Isolated intestinal, liver-intestinal, or multivisceral transplants had been given to the recipients. Anti-thymocyte globulin was used for induction in all recipients, who then took tacrolimus and steroids for about three years. Findings and caveats of the study: Early after transplant, HvG declines were associated with peak levels of circulating GvH clones.

With respect to this clone: Its antigen remains unidentified.

Repertoires were generated with immunoSEQ multiplex PCR, while TCRdb's copy carries only in-frame clones and drops some. The sample consists of approximately 19,000 clones, approximately 80% of them appearing once. The germline gives CDR1 SGHRS, CDR2 YFSETQ. Trimming removed 2 bases at V and 6 bases at J, with 9 bases between. This CDR3 is 12 amino acids long. This clonotype originated in a human patient who received an intestinal transplant, so some T cells may come from the graft donor. V gene TRBV5-1 combines with J gene TRBJ2-7; TRBD1 is a possible D gene (7 bases). The source was PBMCs, collected 14 days after transplant. CDR3 loop: CASSFRGVEQYF. In nucleotides, the CDR3 is TGCGCCAGCAGCTTCAGGGGGGTCGAGCAGTACTTC. Using reference TRBV5-1 and TRBJ2-7 for the parts outside the CDR3, the full variable domain is KAGVTQTPRYLIKTRGQQVTLSCSPISGHRSVSWYQQTPGQGLQFLFEYFSETQRNKGNFPGRFSGRQFSNSRSEMNVSTLELGDSALYLCASSFRGVEQYFGPGTRLTVT.